The rows below give T cell receptor beta chains drawn from one sample of a study of blood T cell repertoires in COVID-19. Sequencing used immunoSEQ multiplex PCR; TCRdb keeps in-frame clones, though not all of them. The sample yields approximately 250,000 clones, about 86% seen once. The sequenced sample was peripheral blood. These TCRs come from a man between 18 and 29 years old with active or convalescent COVID-19. The CDR3 runs from the conserved cysteine through the conserved F or W. The D gene is left open where the match is weak. The size entry is marked missing in some rows and otherwise reads once, few, many or a size class.

. | TRBJ2-1 | . | TRBV5-4 | TGTGCCAGCAGCCGGACGGACATCAGTGACAATGAGCAGTTCTTC | CASSRTDISDNEQFF
TRBD1 | TRBJ1-6 | . | TRBV28 | TGTGCCAGCAGTTCCTCAGGACAGGGGAGGGATTCACCCCTCCACTTT | CASSSSGQGRDSPLHF
TRBD1 | TRBJ1-6 | . | TRBV7-9 | TGTGCCAGCAGCACCCGGAAACACGACAGGGAAAATTCACCCCTCCACTTT | CASSTRKHDRENSPLHF
. | TRBJ2-2 | . | TRBV30 | TGTGCCTGGAGTCCCTACACCGGGGAGCTGTTTTTT | CAWSPYTGELFF
. | TRBJ1-1 | . | TRBV28 | TGTGCCAGCAGTTTACCTATGAACACTGAAGCTTTCTTT | CASSLPMNTEAFF
TRBD1 | TRBJ2-1 | . | TRBV9 | TGTGCCAGCAGCGTAGAGGGACAGACGAACCTACGGCTTAATGAGCAGTTCTTC | CASSVEGQTNLRLNEQFF
TRBD1 | TRBJ2-7 | . | TRBV9 | TGTGCCAGCAGCCCCAATACAGGGGACGAGCAGTACTTC | CASSPNTGDEQYF
. | TRBJ1-2 | . | TRBV27 | TGTGCCAGCGGGCCTTTAAACCTATATGGCTACACCTTC | CASGPLNLYGYTF
TRBD1 | TRBJ1-6 | few | TRBV30 | TGTGCCTGTTCCGGGACAGGGGTTTCACCCCTCCACTTT | CACSGTGVSPLHF
. | TRBJ2-2 | . | TRBV4-3 | TGCGCCAGCAGCCAAGAATCGAAGCGCACCGGGGAGCTGTTTTTT | CASSQESKRTGELFF
TRBD1 | TRBJ2-7 | . | TRBV19 | TGTGCCAGTTGTCCCCGGGACAGGCAATACGAGCAGTACTTC | CASCPRDRQYEQYF
. | TRBJ1-2 | . | TRBV6-5 | TGTGCCAGCAGTTACTCGATGGAGGGTGGCTACACCTTC | CASSYSMEGGYTF
. | TRBJ1-2 | . | TRBV4-1 | TGCGCCAGCAGCCAACCGGGGTATGGCTACACCTTC | CASSQPGYGYTF
. | TRBJ1-1 | . | TRBV3-1/TRBV3-2 | TGTGCCAGCAGCCAGAGGGGAGGAGACACTGAAGCTTTCTTT | CASSQRGGDTEAFF
. | TRBJ1-2 | . | TRBV19 | TGTGCCAGTAGTACAGCGGTCTATGGCTACACCTTC | CASSTAVYGYTF
. | TRBJ1-3 | . | TRBV9 | TGTGCCAGCAGCGTAGAAGGAGGCTCTGGAAACACCATATATTTT | CASSVEGGSGNTIYF
. | TRBJ1-6 | . | TRBV19 | TGTGCCAGTAGTACAGGGGTGGATAATTCACCCCTCCACTTT | CASSTGVDNSPLHF
. | TRBJ1-5 | . | TRBV27 | TGTGCCAGCAGTATTGCCGGGGGCAATCAGCCCCAGCATTTT | CASSIAGGNQPQHF
TRBD2 | TRBJ2-1 | . | TRBV6-1 | TGTGCCAGCAGTGCTCTGTTTGAGAGCGGGGGCAATGAGCAGTTCTTC | CASSALFESGGNEQFF
TRBD2 | TRBJ2-1 | . | TRBV28 | TGTGCCAGCAACATTAGCGGGGGGGAGTTAGAGGGTAATGAGCAGTTCTTC | CASNISGGELEGNEQFF
TRBD1 | TRBJ1-5 | few | TRBV6-5 | TGTGCCAGCAGCCCCGTGGGGGGACAGCAGCCCCAGCATTTT | CASSPVGGQQPQHF
. | TRBJ1-1 | . | TRBV30 | TGTGCCTGGAGCGTCCCTACAGGGAACACTGAAGCTTTCTTT | CAWSVPTGNTEAFF
. | TRBJ2-2 | . | TRBV2 | TGTGCCAGCAAGCGGACAGTGGACACCGGGGAGCTGTTTTTT | CASKRTVDTGELFF
TRBD1 | TRBJ2-1 | . | TRBV9 | TGTGCCAGCAGCCCCCATATAGGGGGCTATGAGCAGTTCTTC | CASSPHIGGYEQFF
. | TRBJ1-2 | . | TRBV24-1 | TGTGCCACCAGTGCCCTTGGGGAGGGAAGTGGCTACACCTTC | CATSALGEGSGYTF
TRBD1 | TRBJ1-1 | few | TRBV19 | TGTGCCAGTAGTATTAAGAGGGGGCCTCTTGAAGCTTTCTTT | CASSIKRGPLEAFF
. | TRBJ2-3 | . | TRBV7-2 | TGTGCCAGCAGCCGTAGACAGGCTGCAGATACGCAGTATTTT | CASSRRQAADTQYF
TRBD2 | TRBJ2-5 | . | TRBV10-3 | TGTGCCATCAGTGAGTCGGGACTAAGCGGGAGCCTCCAAGAGACCCAGTACTTC | CAISESGLSGSLQETQYF